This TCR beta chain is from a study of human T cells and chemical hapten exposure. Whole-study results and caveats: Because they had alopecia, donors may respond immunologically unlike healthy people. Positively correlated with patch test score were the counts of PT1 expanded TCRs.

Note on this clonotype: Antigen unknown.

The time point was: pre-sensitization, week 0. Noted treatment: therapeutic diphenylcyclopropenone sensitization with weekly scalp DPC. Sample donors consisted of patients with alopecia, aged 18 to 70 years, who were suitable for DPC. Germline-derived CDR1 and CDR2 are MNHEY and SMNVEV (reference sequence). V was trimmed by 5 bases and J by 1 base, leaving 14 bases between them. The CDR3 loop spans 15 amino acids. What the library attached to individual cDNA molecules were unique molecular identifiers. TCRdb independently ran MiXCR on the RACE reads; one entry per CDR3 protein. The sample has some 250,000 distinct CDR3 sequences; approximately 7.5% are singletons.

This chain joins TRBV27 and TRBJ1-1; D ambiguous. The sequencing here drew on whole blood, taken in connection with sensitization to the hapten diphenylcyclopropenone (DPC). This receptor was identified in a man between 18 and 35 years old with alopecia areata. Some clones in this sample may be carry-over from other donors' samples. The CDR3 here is CASSPSGVKNTEAFF. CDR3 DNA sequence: TGTGCCAGCAGTCCCAGCGGGGTTAAGAACACTGAAGCTTTCTTT.